These 3 T cell receptor beta chains were sequenced from one sample in a study of blood T cell repertoires in COVID-19. Measured with immunoSEQ multiplex PCR; TCRdb has only the in-frame clones, and not every one. The data show 140,000 to 150,000 clones, over 75% seen once. Sequencing was carried out using peripheral blood. These receptors were taken from a man in his sixties with active or convalescent COVID-19.

The V gene is TRBV5-3, the J gene TRBJ1-2; the D gene is possibly TRBD1 (6 bases). TRBV5-3 is filed as an ORF, its function uncertain. The CDR3 is 12 amino acids. The V and J ends lost 4 bases and 6 bases respectively, with 10 bases between them. CDR3 region: CARSPGTNGYTF. Here the CDR3 DNA reads TGTGCCAGAAGCCCTGGGACAAATGGCTACACCTTC.

This rearrangement joins TRBV5-1 to TRBJ1-5; D uncertain. The CDR3 extends over 13 amino acids. CDR1 and CDR2 from the germline V gene are SGHRS and YFSETQ. V was pared by 2 bases and J by 4 bases, with 7 bases between. CDR3 sequence: CASSFRGNQPQHF. The CDR3 bases are TGCGCCAGCAGCTTCCGAGGTAATCAGCCCCAGCATTTT.

The rearrangement joins TRBV5-1 to TRBJ2-5; TRBD1 matches 10 bases. Germline V CDR1 and CDR2: SGHRS, YFSETQ. The CDR3 loop spans 16 amino acids. Unmatched junction bases numbered 7, after V lost 0 bases and J lost 5 bases. Here the CDR3 reads CASSLGGQGTRETQYF. The CDR3 nucleotides are TGCGCCAGCAGCTTGGGGGGACAGGGGACGAGGGAGACCCAGTACTTC.